These 16 T cell receptor beta chains share one sample of origin, sequenced in a study of spatial heterogeneity in lung cancer. This sample's time point: sample taken at primary tumor resection. Frozen PBMC, nontumor lung or tumor provided whole RNA, which was sequenced unsorted. Via MiXCR, TCRdb re-called the 5' RACE reads, giving one row per CDR3 protein. This sample has about 11,000 distinct CDR3 sequences, with around 3.9% found just once. Material: normal lung tissue next to the tumor, obtained at surgery. The receptors shown here come from a male donor with early-stage non-small cell lung cancer.

This clonotype was observed many times. Being off target in a library aimed at alpha chains, this beta chain has a size of little meaning. The chain links TRBV12-3 or TRBV12-4 to TRBJ2-2; 8 bases agree with TRBD2. The trim removed 3 bases at V and 2 bases at J, leaving 11 bases unmatched. The CDR3 is 18 residues long. The DNA for the CDR3 is TGTGCCAGCAGTTTGCCCCCGTTCGGGGGGGCTAACACCGGGGAGCTGTTTTTT. It is translated as CASSLPPFGGANTGELFF.

This clonotype showed up just a few times. The library was built for alpha chains, so this beta chain is an off-target read and its size means little. The chain is built from TRBV7-9 and TRBJ1-1; 10 nucleotides align to TRBD1. V lost 3 bases and J lost 0; bases outside the gene matches: 13. The CDR3 consists of 19 residues. Germline CDR1 is SEHNR and CDR2 is FQNEAQ (reference sequence). The CDR3 nucleotides read TGTGCCAGCAGCTTGGGGACAGGGGATCCCCGAATCGTGAACACTGAAGCTTTCTTT. Its protein is CASSLGTGDPRIVNTEAFF.

This clonotype was observed at least ten times. The library was designed around alpha chains, so this beta chain is a stray read whose abundance carries little weight. The gene calls are TRBV5-1 and TRBJ2-5; 7 bases map to TRBD2. The CDR3 spans 16 residues. Germline assignment: CDR1 SGHRS and CDR2 YFSETQ. Trimming took 4 bases from V and 3 from J; bases not matched to a gene: 12. CDR3 amino acids: CASSPWTSLVKETQYF. DNA of the CDR3: TGCGCCAGCAGCCCTTGGACTAGTCTTGTTAAAGAGACCCAGTACTTC.

In this sample, this clonotype turned up many times. The library was built for alpha chains, so this beta chain is an off-target read and its size means little. The V and J genes are TRBV20-1 and TRBJ1-2, with D possibly TRBD1 on 6 matching bases. CDR1 and CDR2 (germline): DFQATT, SNEGSKA (reference sequence). The CDR3 runs to 12 residues. In DNA, the CDR3 is TGCAGCGTCCAACAGGGATCCTATGGCTACACCTTC. The encoded protein is CSVQQGSYGYTF.

This clonotype qualifies as medium-sized. This beta chain slipped into a library made for alpha chains as a stray read, so its size is not meaningful. This chain connects TRBV27 to TRBJ2-1; 8 nucleotides agree with TRBD2. V lost 6 bases, J lost 6 bases, and 10 bases stayed unmatched. Germline V gene data show CDR1 as MNHEY and CDR2 as SMNVEV (reference sequence). The CDR3 totals 15 residues. The CDR3 sequence is CASSLRGGYGNEQFF. DNA for the CDR3: TGTGCCAGCAGCCTACGGGGGGGCTATGGCAATGAGCAGTTCTTC.

By share of the sample, this clonotype is medium-sized. This beta chain turned up in a library designed for alpha chains; as an off-target read, its abundance says little. The gene calls are TRBV12-3 or TRBV12-4 and TRBJ1-5; D remains ambiguous. The CDR3 extends over 13 amino acids. The V end was cut by 7 bases, the J end by 4 bases, with 11 bases between. The CDR3 loop reads CASKLGSNQPQHF. The CDR3 DNA follows: TGTGCCAGCAAACTCGGGTCGAATCAGCCCCAGCATTTT.

This clonotype was counted many times. Found in a library prepared for alpha chains, this beta chain is an off-target read, and its abundance has little meaning. The chain carries TRBV19 and TRBJ1-5; D unclear. V was shortened by 3 bases and J by 0 bases, with 12 bases between the two germline ends. The CDR3 has 16 residues. The germline gives CDR1 LNHDA, CDR2 SQIVND (reference sequence). The CDR3 DNA reads as TGTGCCAGTAGTATTAGTTCCAGTAATAGCAATCAGCCCCAGCATTTT. It codes for CASSISSSNSNQPQHF.

Within the sample, this clonotype is medium-sized. The library was built for alpha chains, so this beta chain is an off-target read and its size means little. The chain employs TRBV10-3 and TRBJ2-7; D is uncertain. V was cut by 0 bases and J by 2 bases, with 2 bases left in between. CDR3 length equals 12 residues. Germline CDR1 and CDR2: ENHRY and SYGVKD. CDR3 residues: CAISESAYEQYF. CDR3 DNA: TGTGCCATCAGTGAGTCGGCCTACGAGCAGTACTTC.

This clonotype appeared many times. In a library made to pick up alpha chains, this beta chain is a stray read with a size that means little. The V gene is TRBV19, the J gene TRBJ2-4; no clear D. Per the germline V gene, CDR1 is LNHDA and CDR2 is SQIVND (reference sequence). The V end was cut by 2 bases, the J end by 1 base, with 9 bases between. This CDR3 comprises 15 residues. CDR3 region: CASSIKAMAKNIQYF. For the CDR3, the DNA is TGTGCCAGTAGTATAAAGGCAATGGCCAAAAACATTCAGTACTTC.

This clonotype was seen ten or more times. This beta chain slipped into a library made for alpha chains as a stray read, so its size is not meaningful. This chain links TRBV29-1 with TRBJ2-6; D is unresolved. The CDR3 contains 13 residues. The ends were cut back, 6 bases at V and 1 base at J, with 7 bases in the middle. Germline lookup yields CDR1 SQVTM and CDR2 ANQGSEA. This CDR3 reads CSVATSGANVLTF. The CDR3 DNA reads TGCAGCGTGGCGACGTCTGGGGCCAACGTCCTGACTTTC.

This clonotype was counted only a few times. Because the library targeted alpha chains, this beta chain is an off-target read whose size means little. The V and J genes are TRBV28 and TRBJ1-1; a weak D match, TRBD1 (6 bases). V was clipped by 7 bases and J by 1 base, with 16 bases between them. Germline CDR1 reads MDHEN; CDR2 reads SYDVKM. The CDR3 length is 15 residues. The CDR3 region is CASIARTVWNTEAFF. The CDR3 DNA is TGTGCCAGCATCGCTCGGACAGTTTGGAACACTGAAGCTTTCTTT.

This clonotype was observed at least ten times. This beta chain appears as a stray read in a library generated for alpha chains; its size is not informative. The genes are TRBV27 and TRBJ1-5; a weak D match, TRBD1 (5 bases). The CDR3 runs 15 residues. V gave up 5 bases and J gave up 0 bases, with 11 bases separating them. CDR1 MNHEY and CDR2 SMNVEV come from the germline V gene (reference sequence). The CDR3 sequence: CASSPTVNSNQPQHF. The CDR3 DNA sequence: TGTGCCAGCAGTCCGACAGTGAATAGCAATCAGCCCCAGCATTTT.

This clonotype counts as medium-sized. This beta chain appears as a stray read in a library generated for alpha chains; its size is not informative. This chain links TRBV29-1 with TRBJ1-5; D is uncertain. The CDR3 spans 12 residues. The ends were cut back, 6 bases at V and 4 bases at J, with 10 bases in the middle. CDR1 is SQVTM, CDR2 ANQGSEA, per germline. The CDR3 region is CSVRTANQPQHF. In DNA form, the CDR3 reads TGCAGCGTCCGGACCGCGAATCAGCCCCAGCATTTT.

The sample holds many counts of this clonotype. This beta chain represents an off-target read in a library built for alpha chains; its size is of limited meaning. The gene calls are TRBV20-1 and TRBJ2-1; TRBD2 is a possible D gene (6 bases). CDR1 is DFQATT, CDR2 SNEGSKA, per germline (reference sequence). The CDR3 is made up of 12 amino acids. Trimming cost V 5 bases and J 8 bases, with 13 bases left between them. The CDR3 sequence is CSAAGLTHEQFF. The CDR3 DNA reads as TGCAGTGCTGCGGGACTTACGCATGAGCAGTTCTTC.

This clonotype ranks as medium-sized. This beta chain came through as a stray read in a library set up for alpha chains, and its size says little. The chain has TRBV20-1 and TRBJ2-7, with D maybe TRBD2 (5 bases). CDR3 length: 14 residues. Trimming removed 3 bases at V and 3 bases at J, with 15 bases between. CDR1 is DFQATT and CDR2 is SNEGSKA in the germline V gene (reference sequence). The CDR3 spells CSASNPVEGYEQYF. The CDR3 region has the DNA TGCAGTGCTAGTAACCCCGTCGAGGGCTACGAGCAGTACTTC.

Note on this clonotype: This beta chain was picked up by a library intended for alpha chains and is off target, so its count carries little meaning. V gene TRBV11-2 combines with J gene TRBJ2-3; TRBD1 is a possible D gene (5 bases). The CDR3 sequence is 16 residues long. In germline, CDR1 is SGHAT, CDR2 FQNNGV. V gave up 2 bases and J gave up 1 base, with 13 bases separating them. The CDR3 nucleotides read TGTGCCAGCAGCTTATTAGATGACAGCCGCACAGATACGCAGTATTTT. This translates into CASSLLDDSRTDTQYF.